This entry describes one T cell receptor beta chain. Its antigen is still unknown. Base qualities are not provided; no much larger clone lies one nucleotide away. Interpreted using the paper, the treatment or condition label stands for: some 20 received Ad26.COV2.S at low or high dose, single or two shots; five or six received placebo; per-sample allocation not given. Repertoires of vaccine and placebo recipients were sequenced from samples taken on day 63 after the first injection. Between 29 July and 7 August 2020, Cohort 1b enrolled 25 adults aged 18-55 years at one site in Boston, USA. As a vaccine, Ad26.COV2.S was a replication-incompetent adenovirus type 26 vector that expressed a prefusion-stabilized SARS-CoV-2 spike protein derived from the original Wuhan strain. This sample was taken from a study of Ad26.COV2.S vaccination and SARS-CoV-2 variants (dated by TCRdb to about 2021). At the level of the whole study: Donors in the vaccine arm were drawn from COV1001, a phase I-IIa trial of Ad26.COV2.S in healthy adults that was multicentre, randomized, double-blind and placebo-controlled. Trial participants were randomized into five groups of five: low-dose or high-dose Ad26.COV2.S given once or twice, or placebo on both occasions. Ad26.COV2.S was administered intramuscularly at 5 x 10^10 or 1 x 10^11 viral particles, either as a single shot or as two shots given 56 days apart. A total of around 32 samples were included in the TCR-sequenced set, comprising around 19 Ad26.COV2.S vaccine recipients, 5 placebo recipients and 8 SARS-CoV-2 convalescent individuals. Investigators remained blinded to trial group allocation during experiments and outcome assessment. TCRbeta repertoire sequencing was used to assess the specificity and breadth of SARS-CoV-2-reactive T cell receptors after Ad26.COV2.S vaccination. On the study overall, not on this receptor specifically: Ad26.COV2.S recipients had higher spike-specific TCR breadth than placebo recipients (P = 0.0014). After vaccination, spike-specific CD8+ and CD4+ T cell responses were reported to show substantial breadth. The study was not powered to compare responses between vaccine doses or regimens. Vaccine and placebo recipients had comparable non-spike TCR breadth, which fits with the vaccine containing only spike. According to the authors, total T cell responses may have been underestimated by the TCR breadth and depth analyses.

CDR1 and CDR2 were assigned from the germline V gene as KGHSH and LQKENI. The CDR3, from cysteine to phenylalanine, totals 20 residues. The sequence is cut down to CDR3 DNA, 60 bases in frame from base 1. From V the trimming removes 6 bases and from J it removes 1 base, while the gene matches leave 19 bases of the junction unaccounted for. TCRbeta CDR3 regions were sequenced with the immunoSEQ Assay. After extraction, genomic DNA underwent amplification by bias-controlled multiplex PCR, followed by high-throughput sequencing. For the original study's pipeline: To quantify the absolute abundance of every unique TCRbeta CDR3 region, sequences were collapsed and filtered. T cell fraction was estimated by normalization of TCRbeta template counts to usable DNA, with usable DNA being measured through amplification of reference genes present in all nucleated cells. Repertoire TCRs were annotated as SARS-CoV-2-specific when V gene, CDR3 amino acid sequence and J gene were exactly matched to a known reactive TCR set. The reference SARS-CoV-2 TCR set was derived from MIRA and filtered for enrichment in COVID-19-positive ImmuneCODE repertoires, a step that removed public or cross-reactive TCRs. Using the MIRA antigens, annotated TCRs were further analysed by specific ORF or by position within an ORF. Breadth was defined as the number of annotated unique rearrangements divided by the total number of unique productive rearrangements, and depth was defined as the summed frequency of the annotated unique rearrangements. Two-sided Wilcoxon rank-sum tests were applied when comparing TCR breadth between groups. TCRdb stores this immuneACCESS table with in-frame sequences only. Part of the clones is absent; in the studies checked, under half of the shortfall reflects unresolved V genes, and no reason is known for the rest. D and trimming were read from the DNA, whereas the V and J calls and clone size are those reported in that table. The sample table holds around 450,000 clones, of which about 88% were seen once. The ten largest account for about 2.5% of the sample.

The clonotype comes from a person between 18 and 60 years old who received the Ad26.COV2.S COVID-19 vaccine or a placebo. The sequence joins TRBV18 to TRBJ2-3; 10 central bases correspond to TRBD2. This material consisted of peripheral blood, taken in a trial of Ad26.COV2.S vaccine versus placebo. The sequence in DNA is TGTGCCAGCTCGTCAGGCCCTAGCGGGGGCGACGATCTTGGCACAGATACGCAGTATTTT. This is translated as CASSSGPSGGDDLGTDTQYF.